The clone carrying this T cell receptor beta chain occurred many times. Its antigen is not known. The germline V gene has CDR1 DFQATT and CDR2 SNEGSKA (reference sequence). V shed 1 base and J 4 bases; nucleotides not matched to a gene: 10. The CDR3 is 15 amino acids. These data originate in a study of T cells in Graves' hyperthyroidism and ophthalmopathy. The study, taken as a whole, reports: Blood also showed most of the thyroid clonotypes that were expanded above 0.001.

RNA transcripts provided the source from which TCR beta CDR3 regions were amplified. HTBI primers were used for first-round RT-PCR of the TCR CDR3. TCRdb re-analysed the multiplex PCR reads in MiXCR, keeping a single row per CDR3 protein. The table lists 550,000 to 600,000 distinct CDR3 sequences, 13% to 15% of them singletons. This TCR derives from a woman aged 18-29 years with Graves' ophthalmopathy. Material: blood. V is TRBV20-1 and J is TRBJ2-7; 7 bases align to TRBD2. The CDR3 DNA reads TGCAGTGCTAGAGTTGTGGCGGGAGCAGCGTACGAGCAGTACTTC. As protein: CSARVVAGAAYEQYF.